These T cell receptor beta chains were read from a single sample in a study of shared clonotypes between healthy human individuals. Method: immunoSEQ multiplex PCR; TCRdb's copy keeps in-frame clones and lacks some. The sample includes some 2,000,000 clones, roughly 94% seen only once; the top ten take more than 0.1%. The sequencing input was naive CD4+ T cells sorted from blood. Receptors originate from a man aged 18-30 years in good health. Both conserved end residues are part of each CDR3. The D gene is left open where the match is weak. The size of a clone is reported for some rows only, either as once, few or many, or as a class for expanded clones.

V gene: TRBV2; D gene: .; clone size: .; CDR3 length: 15; J gene: TRBJ2-7; CDR3 DNA: TGTGCCAGCAGGGGCTCGGGGGACCCCCCCTGGGAGCAGTACTTC; CDR3 protein: CASRGSGDPPWEQYF
V gene: TRBV4-1; D gene: .; clone size: few; CDR3 length: 11; J gene: TRBJ1-2; CDR3 DNA: TGCGCCAGCAGCCATAATAGCGGCTACACCTTC; CDR3 protein: CASSHNSGYTF
V gene: TRBV30; D gene: .; clone size: .; CDR3 length: 14; J gene: TRBJ1-4; CDR3 DNA: TGTGCCTGGAGTACGGGCAGGGTTAGAGAAAAACTGTTTTTT; CDR3 protein: CAWSTGRVREKLFF
V gene: TRBV18; D gene: .; clone size: once; CDR3 length: 16; J gene: TRBJ1-3; CDR3 DNA: TGTGCCAGCTCACCCGGGGCAACGAGCTCTGGAAACACCATATATTTT; CDR3 protein: CASSPGATSSGNTIYF
V gene: TRBV10-1; D gene: .; clone size: .; CDR3 length: 12; J gene: TRBJ2-1; CDR3 DNA: TGCGCCAGCAGTTCTAGTTGGAATGAGCAGTTCTTC; CDR3 protein: CASSSSWNEQFF
V gene: TRBV10-2; D gene: .; clone size: .; CDR3 length: 11; J gene: TRBJ2-5; CDR3 DNA: TGCGCCAGCTCCCCTTTGGAGACCCAGTACTTC; CDR3 protein: CASSPLETQYF
V gene: TRBV5-6; D gene: .; clone size: .; CDR3 length: 15; J gene: TRBJ1-2; CDR3 DNA: TGTGCCAGCAGCCCGGTGGGGCAGCTTAACTATGGCTACACCTTC; CDR3 protein: CASSPVGQLNYGYTF
V gene: TRBV5-1; D gene: .; clone size: .; CDR3 length: 17; J gene: TRBJ1-2; CDR3 DNA: TGCGCCAGCAGCCTAACACCCGCTACGGGGACCGCTGATGGCTACACCTTC; CDR3 protein: CASSLTPATGTADGYTF
V gene: TRBV2; D gene: .; clone size: .; CDR3 length: 11; J gene: TRBJ2-3; CDR3 DNA: TGTGCCAGCAGACAAATTCATACGCAGTATTTT; CDR3 protein: CASRQIHTQYF
V gene: TRBV7-9; D gene: .; clone size: .; CDR3 length: 17; J gene: TRBJ2-6; CDR3 DNA: TGTGCCAGCAGCCTTTGGGACCACCGGACCGGGGCCAACGTCCTGACTTTC; CDR3 protein: CASSLWDHRTGANVLTF
V gene: TRBV27; D gene: .; clone size: .; CDR3 length: 12; J gene: TRBJ2-1; CDR3 DNA: TGTGCCAGCAGTCGTAAGGGTGATGAGCAGTTCTTC; CDR3 protein: CASSRKGDEQFF
V gene: TRBV5-6; D gene: TRBD1; clone size: .; CDR3 length: 15; J gene: TRBJ2-7; CDR3 DNA: TGTGCCAGCAGCTTGAGGGGACAGGGGAAGTACGAGCAGTACTTC; CDR3 protein: CASSLRGQGKYEQYF
V gene: TRBV19; D gene: TRBD1; clone size: once; CDR3 length: 14; J gene: TRBJ1-1; CDR3 DNA: TGTGCCAGCCTGACCGACAGGGCTCACACTGAAGCTTTCTTT; CDR3 protein: CASLTDRAHTEAFF
V gene: TRBV9; D gene: .; clone size: .; CDR3 length: 13; J gene: TRBJ1-2; CDR3 DNA: TGTGCCAGCAGCGTGGACATCCTCGGTGGCTACACCTTC; CDR3 protein: CASSVDILGGYTF
V gene: TRBV1; D gene: .; clone size: .; CDR3 length: 16; J gene: TRBJ2-7; CDR3 DNA: TGCACCAGCAGCCTAAAGACAGGTATAGAATTGAGAGAGCAGTACTTC; CDR3 protein: CTSSLKTGIELREQYF
V gene: TRBV2; D gene: .; clone size: few; CDR3 length: 15; J gene: TRBJ1-5; CDR3 DNA: TGTGCCAGCAGCTATAGTAGGTTTAGCAATCAGCCCCAGCATTTT; CDR3 protein: CASSYSRFSNQPQHF
V gene: TRBV11-3; D gene: .; clone size: once; CDR3 length: 12; J gene: TRBJ2-3; CDR3 DNA: TGTGCCAGCAGTTCCGGAACAGATACGCAGTATTTT; CDR3 protein: CASSSGTDTQYF
V gene: TRBV27; D gene: .; clone size: .; CDR3 length: 15; J gene: TRBJ2-7; CDR3 DNA: TGTGCCAGCAGTCCGGGACACGGCGTCTCCTACGAGCAGTACTTC; CDR3 protein: CASSPGHGVSYEQYF
V gene: TRBV6-5; D gene: .; clone size: .; CDR3 length: 15; J gene: TRBJ2-5; CDR3 DNA: TGTGCCAGCAGTTACAGTAGCGCGGGACGGGAGACCCAGTACTTC; CDR3 protein: CASSYSSAGRETQYF
V gene: TRBV5-1; D gene: TRBD1; clone size: once; CDR3 length: 15; J gene: TRBJ2-7; CDR3 DNA: TGCGCCAGCAGCACAAGACAGGGGCTTTCCTACGAGCAGTACTTC; CDR3 protein: CASSTRQGLSYEQYF
V gene: TRBV12-5; D gene: .; clone size: .; CDR3 length: 14; J gene: TRBJ2-7; CDR3 DNA: TGTGCTAGTGGCTCGTCGGGCGGCTCCTACGAGCAGTACTTC; CDR3 protein: CASGSSGGSYEQYF
V gene: TRBV29-1; D gene: .; clone size: .; CDR3 length: 16; J gene: TRBJ2-5; CDR3 DNA: TGCAGCGTTGCGGACGGTAGAGCTTTTACACAAGAGACCCAGTACTTC; CDR3 protein: CSVADGRAFTQETQYF
V gene: TRBV9; D gene: .; clone size: .; CDR3 length: 16; J gene: TRBJ1-3; CDR3 DNA: TGTGCCAGCAGCGTTGGACCGACAGGCTCTGGAAACACCATATATTTT; CDR3 protein: CASSVGPTGSGNTIYF
V gene: TRBV2; D gene: .; clone size: once; CDR3 length: 14; J gene: TRBJ2-5; CDR3 DNA: TGTGCCAGCGCGGTTGACAGGCAGAGCGAGACCCAGTACTTC; CDR3 protein: CASAVDRQSETQYF
V gene: TRBV10-3; D gene: .; clone size: .; CDR3 length: 14; J gene: TRBJ2-6; CDR3 DNA: TGTGCCATCAGTAACTGGGGTGGGGCCAACGTCCTGACTTTC; CDR3 protein: CAISNWGGANVLTF
V gene: TRBV5-1; D gene: .; clone size: .; CDR3 length: 15; J gene: TRBJ2-1; CDR3 DNA: TGCGCCAGCAGCTTGGGTGGGGACGTTGGGAATGAGCAGTTCTTC; CDR3 protein: CASSLGGDVGNEQFF
V gene: TRBV6-1; D gene: .; clone size: .; CDR3 length: 15; J gene: TRBJ1-1; CDR3 DNA: TGTGCCAGCCGCCGCAGGGGACGCGAGGACACTGAAGCTTTCTTT; CDR3 protein: CASRRRGREDTEAFF
V gene: TRBV28; D gene: .; clone size: .; CDR3 length: 14; J gene: TRBJ1-5; CDR3 DNA: TGTGCCAGCCGGTGGGGGTCCGGCAATCAGCCCCAGCATTTT; CDR3 protein: CASRWGSGNQPQHF
V gene: TRBV29-1; D gene: .; clone size: .; CDR3 length: 14; J gene: TRBJ2-1; CDR3 DNA: TGCAGCGTCGACAGGGGTTGGCGGGAGAATGAGCAGTTCTTC; CDR3 protein: CSVDRGWRENEQFF
V gene: TRBV7-7; D gene: .; clone size: .; CDR3 length: 13; J gene: TRBJ2-7; CDR3 DNA: TGTGCTAGCAGCCCACAGGGAACCTACGAGCAGTACTTC; CDR3 protein: CASSPQGTYEQYF
V gene: TRBV4-1; D gene: TRBD1; clone size: .; CDR3 length: 14; J gene: TRBJ2-7; CDR3 DNA: TGCGCCAGCAGCCGAGGGGGCTCGCTTAGCGAGCAGTACTTC; CDR3 protein: CASSRGGSLSEQYF
V gene: TRBV5-6; D gene: .; clone size: .; CDR3 length: 16; J gene: TRBJ1-3; CDR3 DNA: TGTGCCAGCAGCCCTCTAGACGGAGGCTCTGGAAACACCATATATTTT; CDR3 protein: CASSPLDGGSGNTIYF
V gene: TRBV25-1; D gene: .; clone size: .; CDR3 length: 15; J gene: TRBJ2-5; CDR3 DNA: TGTGCCAGCAGTGAAAGTCGCGGTAGACAAGAGACCCAGTACTTC; CDR3 protein: CASSESRGRQETQYF
V gene: TRBV19; D gene: TRBD1; clone size: .; CDR3 length: 17; J gene: TRBJ1-5; CDR3 DNA: TGTGCCAGTAGCACCGGGACAGGGACCCCGGGCAATCAGCCCCAGCATTTT; CDR3 protein: CASSTGTGTPGNQPQHF
V gene: TRBV21-1; D gene: .; clone size: .; CDR3 length: 15; J gene: TRBJ1-2; CDR3 DNA: TGTGCCAGCAGCAGCCCGTCGTCAGGGGCCAATGGCTACACCTTC; CDR3 protein: CASSSPSSGANGYTF
V gene: TRBV5-1; D gene: TRBD1; clone size: .; CDR3 length: 17; J gene: TRBJ1-3; CDR3 DNA: TGCGCCAGCAGCTTGGCGGCCGGACAGGGAGTAAGAAACACCATATATTTT; CDR3 protein: CASSLAAGQGVRNTIYF
V gene: TRBV7-8; D gene: TRBD1; clone size: .; CDR3 length: 17; J gene: TRBJ1-2; CDR3 DNA: TGTGCCAGCAGCTTAGGGGGACAGGGGGCGGAGGTTAGAGGCTACACCTTC; CDR3 protein: CASSLGGQGAEVRGYTF
V gene: TRBV2; D gene: .; clone size: .; CDR3 length: 15; J gene: TRBJ2-2; CDR3 DNA: TGTGCCAGCAGGCCGGGACACGCGAACACCGGGGAGCTGTTTTTT; CDR3 protein: CASRPGHANTGELFF
V gene: TRBV2; D gene: .; clone size: .; CDR3 length: 15; J gene: TRBJ2-7; CDR3 DNA: TGTGCCAGCAGTCTCCGGGACACCCCTCCCTACGAGCAGTACTTC; CDR3 protein: CASSLRDTPPYEQYF
V gene: TRBV7-9; D gene: .; clone size: .; CDR3 length: 13; J gene: TRBJ1-1; CDR3 DNA: TGTGCCAGCAGTTATGCGATGAACACTGAAGCTTTCTTT; CDR3 protein: CASSYAMNTEAFF
V gene: TRBV7-7; D gene: .; clone size: .; CDR3 length: 14; J gene: TRBJ2-5; CDR3 DNA: TGTGCTAGCAGCTGGCGAGGGGGGCTGGAGACCCAGTACTTC; CDR3 protein: CASSWRGGLETQYF